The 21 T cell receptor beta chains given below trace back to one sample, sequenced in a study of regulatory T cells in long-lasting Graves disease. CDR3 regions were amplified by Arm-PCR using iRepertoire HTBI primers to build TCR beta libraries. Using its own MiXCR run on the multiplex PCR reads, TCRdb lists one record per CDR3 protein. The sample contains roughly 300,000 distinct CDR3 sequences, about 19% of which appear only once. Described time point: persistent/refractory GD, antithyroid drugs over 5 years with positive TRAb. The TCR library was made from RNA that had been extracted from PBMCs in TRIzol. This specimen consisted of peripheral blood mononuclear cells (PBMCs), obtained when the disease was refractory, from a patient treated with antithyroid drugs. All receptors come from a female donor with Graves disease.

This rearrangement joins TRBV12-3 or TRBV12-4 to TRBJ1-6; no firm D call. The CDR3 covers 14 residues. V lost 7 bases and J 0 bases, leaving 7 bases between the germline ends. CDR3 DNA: TGTGCCAGCAAAGGCAGCTCCTATAATTCACCCCTCCACTTT. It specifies CASKGSSYNSPLHF.

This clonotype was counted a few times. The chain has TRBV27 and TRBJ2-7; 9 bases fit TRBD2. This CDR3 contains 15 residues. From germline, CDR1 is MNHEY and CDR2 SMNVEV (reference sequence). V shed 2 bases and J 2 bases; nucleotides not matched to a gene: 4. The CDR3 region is CASSLGGGGPYEQYF. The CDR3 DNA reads TGTGCCAGCAGTTTAGGCGGGGGGGGGCCCTACGAGCAGTACTTC.

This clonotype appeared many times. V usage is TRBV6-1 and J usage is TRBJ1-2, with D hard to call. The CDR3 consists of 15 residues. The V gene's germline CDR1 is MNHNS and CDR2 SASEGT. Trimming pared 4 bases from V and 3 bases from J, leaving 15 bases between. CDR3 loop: CASSAEIWHDYGYTF. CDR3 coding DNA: TGTGCCAGCAGTGCCGAAATATGGCACGACTATGGCTACACCTTC.

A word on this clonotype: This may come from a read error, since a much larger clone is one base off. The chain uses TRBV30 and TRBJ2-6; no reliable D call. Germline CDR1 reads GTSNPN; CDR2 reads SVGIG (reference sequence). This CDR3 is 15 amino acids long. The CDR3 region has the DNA TGTGCCTGGAGCCTCCGCGGCTCTGGGACCAACGTCCTGACTTTC. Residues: CAWSLRGSGTNVLTF.

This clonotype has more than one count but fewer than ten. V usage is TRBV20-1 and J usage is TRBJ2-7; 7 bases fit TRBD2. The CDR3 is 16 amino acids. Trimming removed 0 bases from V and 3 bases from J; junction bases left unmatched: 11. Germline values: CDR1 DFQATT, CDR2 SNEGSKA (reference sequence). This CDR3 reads CSARDQAPSGFYEQYF. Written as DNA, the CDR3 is TGCAGTGCTAGAGATCAGGCCCCTAGCGGATTCTACGAGCAGTACTTC.

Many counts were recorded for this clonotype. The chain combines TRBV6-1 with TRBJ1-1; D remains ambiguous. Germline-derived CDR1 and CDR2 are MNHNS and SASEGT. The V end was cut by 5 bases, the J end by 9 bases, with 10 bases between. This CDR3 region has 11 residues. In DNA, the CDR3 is TGTGCCAGCAGTCACAGAAATAAAGCTTTCTTT. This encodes CASSHRNKAFF.

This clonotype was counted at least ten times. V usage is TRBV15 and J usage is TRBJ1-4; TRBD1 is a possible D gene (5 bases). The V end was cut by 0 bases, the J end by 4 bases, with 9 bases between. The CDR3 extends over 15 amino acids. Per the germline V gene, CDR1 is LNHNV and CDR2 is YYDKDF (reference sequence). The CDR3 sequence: CATSRDRAHNEKLFF. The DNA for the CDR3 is TGTGCCACCAGCAGAGACAGGGCCCATAATGAAAAACTGTTTTTT.

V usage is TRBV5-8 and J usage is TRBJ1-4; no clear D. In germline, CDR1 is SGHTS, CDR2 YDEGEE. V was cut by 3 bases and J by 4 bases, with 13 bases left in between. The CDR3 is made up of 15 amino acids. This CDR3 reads CASSWTAAYNEKLFF. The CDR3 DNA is TGTGCCAGCAGCTGGACGGCCGCCTATAATGAAAAACTGTTTTTT.

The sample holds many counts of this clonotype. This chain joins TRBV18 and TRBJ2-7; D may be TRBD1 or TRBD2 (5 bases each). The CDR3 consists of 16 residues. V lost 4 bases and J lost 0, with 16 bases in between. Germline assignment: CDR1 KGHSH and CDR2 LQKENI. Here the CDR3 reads CASSLLPGPSSYEQYF. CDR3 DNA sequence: TGTGCCAGCTCACTGTTACCGGGACCTAGCTCCTACGAGCAGTACTTC.

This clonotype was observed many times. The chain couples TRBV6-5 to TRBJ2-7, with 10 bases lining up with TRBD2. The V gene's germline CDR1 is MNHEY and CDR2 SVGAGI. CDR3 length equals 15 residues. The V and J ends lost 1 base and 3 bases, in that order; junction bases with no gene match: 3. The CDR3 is CASSYWASGGYEQYF. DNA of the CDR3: TGTGCCAGCAGTTACTGGGCTAGCGGGGGCTACGAGCAGTACTTC.

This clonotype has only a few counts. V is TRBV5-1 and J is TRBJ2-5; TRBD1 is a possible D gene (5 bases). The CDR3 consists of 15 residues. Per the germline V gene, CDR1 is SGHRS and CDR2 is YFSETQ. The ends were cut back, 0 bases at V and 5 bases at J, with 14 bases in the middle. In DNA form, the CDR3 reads TGCGCCAGCAGCTTGGAGGCAGGGCGTGGGGAGACCCAGTACTTC. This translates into CASSLEAGRGETQYF.

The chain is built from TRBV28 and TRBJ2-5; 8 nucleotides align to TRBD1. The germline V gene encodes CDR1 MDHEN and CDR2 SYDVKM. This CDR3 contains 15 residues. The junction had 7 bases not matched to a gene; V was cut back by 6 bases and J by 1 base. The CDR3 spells CASSLTGTGQETQYF. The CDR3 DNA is TGTGCCAGCAGCCTGACAGGGACAGGCCAAGAGACCCAGTACTTC.

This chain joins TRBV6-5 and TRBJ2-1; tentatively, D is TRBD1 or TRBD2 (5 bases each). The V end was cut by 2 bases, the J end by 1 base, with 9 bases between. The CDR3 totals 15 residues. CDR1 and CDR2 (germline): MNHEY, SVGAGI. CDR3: CASSYEGRSYNEQFF. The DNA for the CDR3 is TGTGCCAGCAGTTACGAGGGGAGATCCTACAATGAGCAGTTCTTC.

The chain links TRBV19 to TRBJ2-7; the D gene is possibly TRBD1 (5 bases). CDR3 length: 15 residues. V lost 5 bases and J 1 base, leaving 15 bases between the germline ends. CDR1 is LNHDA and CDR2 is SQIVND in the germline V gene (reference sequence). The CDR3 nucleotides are TGTGCCAGTAGTGCCTCGGACATTCCATCCTACGAGCAGTACTTC. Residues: CASSASDIPSYEQYF. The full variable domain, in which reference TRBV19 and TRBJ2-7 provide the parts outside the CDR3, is DGGITQSPKYLFRKEGQNVTLSCEQNLNHDAMYWYRQDPGQGLRLIYYSQIVNDFQKGDIAEGYSVSREKKESFPLTVTSAQKNPTAFYLCASSASDIPSYEQYFGPGTRLTVT.

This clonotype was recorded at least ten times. The CDR3 loop is CATSDQRGGLRRPNTGELFF. As DNA, the CDR3 is TGTGCCACCAGTGATCAACGGGGCGGACTAAGACGACCGAACACCGGGGAGCTGTTTTTT. The chain recombines TRBV24-1 with TRBJ2-2, with D possibly TRBD2 on 6 matching bases. Trimming removed 3 bases at V and 0 bases at J, with 22 bases between. Germline lookup yields CDR1 KGHDR and CDR2 SFDVKD. This CDR3 is 20 amino acids long.

Here the CDR3 reads CASSTNEQFF. The CDR3 nucleotides are TGTGCCAGCAGCACGAATGAGCAGTTCTTC. This sequence joins TRBV13 and TRBJ2-1; the D is unclear. CDR1 and CDR2 (germline): PRHDT, FYEKMQ (reference sequence). This CDR3 spans 10 amino acids. V lost 5 bases to trimming and J lost 7 bases, with 3 bases between them.

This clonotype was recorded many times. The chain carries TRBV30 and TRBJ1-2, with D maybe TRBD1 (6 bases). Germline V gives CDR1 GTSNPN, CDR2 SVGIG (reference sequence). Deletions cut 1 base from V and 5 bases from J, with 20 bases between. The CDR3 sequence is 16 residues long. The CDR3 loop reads CAWSGEGGRRNYGYTF. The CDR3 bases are TGTGCCTGGAGTGGGGAGGGGGGACGGAGAAATTATGGCTACACCTTC.

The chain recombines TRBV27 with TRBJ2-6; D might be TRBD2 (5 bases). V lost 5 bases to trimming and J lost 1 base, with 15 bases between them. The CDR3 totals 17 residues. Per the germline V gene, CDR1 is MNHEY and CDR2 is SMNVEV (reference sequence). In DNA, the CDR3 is TGTGCCAGCAGTCTGTTCTCGGGGTCTTCTGGGGCCAACGTCCTGACTTTC. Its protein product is CASSLFSGSSGANVLTF.

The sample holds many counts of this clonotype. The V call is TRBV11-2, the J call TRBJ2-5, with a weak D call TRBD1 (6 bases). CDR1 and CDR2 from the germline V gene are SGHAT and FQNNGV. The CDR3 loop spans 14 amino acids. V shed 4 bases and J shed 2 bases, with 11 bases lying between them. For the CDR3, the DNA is TGTGCCAGCAGCTACAGGGACCGGCAAGAGACCCAGTACTTC. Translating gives CASSYRDRQETQYF.

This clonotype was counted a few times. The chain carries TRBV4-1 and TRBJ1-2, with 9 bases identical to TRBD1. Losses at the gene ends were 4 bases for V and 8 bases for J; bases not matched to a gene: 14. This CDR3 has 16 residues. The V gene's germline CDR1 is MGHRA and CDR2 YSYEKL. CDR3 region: CASSRPGQGRNKGYTF. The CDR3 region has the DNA TGCGCCAGCAGCCGACCGGGACAGGGTCGGAATAAAGGCTACACCTTC.

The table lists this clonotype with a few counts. The CDR3 nucleotides read TGCAGTGATAATTCGCAAAACACTGAAGCTTTCTTT. It codes for CSDNSQNTEAFF. The chain combines TRBV20-1 with TRBJ1-1, with D unresolved. CDR3 length equals 12 residues. Trimming removed 7 bases from V and 2 bases from J, with 11 bases in between. Germline CDR1 reads DFQATT; CDR2 reads SNEGSKA (reference sequence).